What follows are 23 T cell receptor beta chains derived from one specimen sequenced in a study of blood T cells in healthy people across ages. A second roughly 6 to 12 cycle PCR used barcoded and J-beta primers. MiXCR was run by TCRdb on the 5' RACE reads, yielding one entry per CDR3 protein. The sample includes approximately 360,000 distinct CDR3 sequences, 45% to 60% seen only once; the top ten take about 54%. Sequencing was performed on blood. These receptors were collected from a man between 60 and 75 years old in good health.

A few counts support this clonotype. The genes are TRBV2 and TRBJ1-2; no clear D gene. Trimming cost V 7 bases and J 3 bases, with 12 bases left between them. CDR1 is SNHLY and CDR2 is FYNNEI in the germline V gene. The CDR3 spans 13 residues. The DNA of the CDR3 is TGTGCCAGCAATACGTTACGGGACTATGGCTACACCTTC. Amino acids: CASNTLRDYGYTF.

The rearrangement links TRBV7-2 to TRBJ1-2, with a possible D match to TRBD1 (5 bases). CDR1 is SGHTA, CDR2 FQGNSA, per germline. The CDR3 extends over 14 amino acids. The V and J ends lost 5 bases and 8 bases respectively, with 18 bases between them. CDR3 sequence (DNA): TGTGCCAGCAGCCCCCCAAGCTTGGCAGGGGGCTACACCTTC. Encoded protein: CASSPPSLAGGYTF.

This chain joins TRBV2 and TRBJ2-4; 7 bases align to TRBD2. The CDR3 has 15 residues. Germline lookup yields CDR1 SNHLY and CDR2 FYNNEI. V lost 1 base, J lost 6 bases, and 6 bases stayed unmatched. The DNA of the CDR3 is TGTGCCAGCAGTGAAGGCGGGAGCCCCCCAAACATTCAGTACTTC. Its protein product is CASSEGGSPPNIQYF.

The chain couples TRBV7-6 to TRBJ2-3; 11 bases align to TRBD1. Germline V gene lookup returns CDR1 SGHVS and CDR2 FNYEAQ. Losses at the gene ends were 0 bases for V and 2 bases for J; bases not matched to a gene: 4. The CDR3 totals 17 residues. The CDR3 sequence: CASSLAGGQGATDTQYF. The CDR3, as DNA: TGTGCCAGCAGCTTAGCGGGCGGACAGGGGGCCACAGATACGCAGTATTTT. Drawing the rest from reference TRBV7-6 and TRBJ2-3, the complete variable domain is GAGVSQSPRYKVTKRGQDVALRCDPISGHVSLYWYRQALGQGPEFLTYFNYEAQQDKSGLPNDRFSAERPEGSISTLTIQRTEQRDSAMYRCASSLAGGQGATDTQYFGPGTRLTVL.

The gene calls are TRBV20-1 and TRBJ1-6; D possibly corresponds to TRBD1 (5 bases). Per germline, CDR1 DFQATT and CDR2 SNEGSKA (reference sequence). The CDR3 covers 14 residues. The CDR3 protein is CAASDMAGNSPLHF. As DNA, the CDR3 is TGCGCAGCCTCGGACATGGCTGGCAATTCACCCCTCCACTTT.

CDR3 protein: CASSQRLGSGTEAFF. CDR3 nucleotide sequence: TGTGCCAGCAGCCAAAGGCTCGGCAGTGGCACTGAAGCTTTCTTT. The chain links TRBV14 to TRBJ1-1; D is uncertain. Looked up from germline, CDR1 is SGHDN and CDR2 is FVKESK. The V end was cut by 2 bases, the J end by 4 bases, with 14 bases between. The CDR3 has 15 residues.

The genes are TRBV6-2 or TRBV6-3 and TRBJ2-7; 9 nucleotides agree with TRBD2. V was pared by 5 bases and J by 7 bases, with 9 bases of the junction left unmatched. CDR1 is MNHEY and CDR2 is SVGEGT in the germline V gene. This CDR3 spans 14 amino acids. CDR3 bases: TGTGCCAGCAGTGACGCGGGAGGGCCGCGGGAGCAGTACTTC. It specifies CASSDAGGPREQYF.

This chain joins TRBV7-9 and TRBJ1-1; 8 positions match TRBD1. The CDR3 loop spans 14 amino acids. J gave up 6 bases and V 3 bases, and 6 bases lay outside the gene matches. Germline V gives CDR1 SEHNR, CDR2 FQNEAQ (reference sequence). The CDR3 region is CASSFPGQAPEAFF. CDR3 in DNA: TGTGCCAGCAGCTTTCCGGGACAGGCTCCTGAAGCTTTCTTT.

The V call is TRBV3-1, the J call TRBJ2-4; D is perhaps TRBD2 (6 bases). The J call may not be correct, given that the DNA end is closer to TRBJ2-7. Germline V gene data show CDR1 as LGHDT and CDR2 as YNNKEL (reference sequence). The CDR3 has 14 residues. The CDR3 protein is CASSQDVGGAEQYF. The CDR3 region has the DNA TGTGCCAGCAGCCAAGATGTTGGAGGGGCCGAGCAGTACTTC.

The chain links TRBV7-9 to TRBJ1-6, with 7 nucleotides matching TRBD1. V shed 6 bases and J 5 bases; nucleotides not matched to a gene: 4. Germline V lookup: CDR1 SEHNR, CDR2 FQNEAQ (reference sequence). The CDR3 sequence is 14 residues long. CDR3 loop: CASRYTGDNSPLHF. The CDR3 DNA reads as TGTGCCAGCAGGTACACAGGGGATAATTCACCCCTCCACTTT.

The rearrangement joins TRBV5-1 to TRBJ2-1; D is ambiguous. Trimming shortened V by 1 base and J by 6 bases, and 5 bases separated the two germline ends. The CDR3 runs to 12 residues. Germline values: CDR1 SGHRS, CDR2 YFSETQ. In DNA form, the CDR3 reads TGCGCCAGCAGCTTGATATCCAATGAGCAGTTCTTC. It translates to CASSLISNEQFF. Combining the CDR3 with reference TRBV5-1 and TRBJ2-1 gives the whole variable domain KAGVTQTPRYLIKTRGQQVTLSCSPISGHRSVSWYQQTPGQGLQFLFEYFSETQRNKGNFPGRFSGRQFSNSRSEMNVSTLELGDSALYLCASSLISNEQFFGPGTRLTVL.

Many counts were recorded for this clonotype. The chain couples TRBV6-5 to TRBJ2-7, with TRBD2 identical over 9 bases. There are 16 residues in the CDR3. After removal of 6 bases from V and 2 bases from J, the junction contained 11 bases not matched to a gene. Germline loops: CDR1 MNHEY, CDR2 SVGAGI. The CDR3 spells CASRYAPSGTAYEQYF. In DNA form, the CDR3 reads TGTGCCAGCAGATATGCCCCTAGCGGGACCGCCTACGAGCAGTACTTC.

This clonotype was found a few times. The chain recombines TRBV20-1 with TRBJ2-7, with 13 bases lining up with TRBD2. V gave up 4 bases and J gave up 5 bases; unmatched junction bases: 14. The CDR3 is made up of 17 amino acids. Germline V CDR1 and CDR2: DFQATT, SNEGSKA (reference sequence). Here the CDR3 DNA reads TGCAGTGCTACTAAAAACTTTGGACTAGCGGGAGTGAACGAGCAGTACTTC. Translating gives CSATKNFGLAGVNEQYF.

Here the CDR3 reads CSAITGTGSNADTQYF. The CDR3 DNA is TGCAGTGCAATAACCGGGACGGGTTCGAACGCAGATACGCAGTATTTT. The chain uses TRBV20-1 and TRBJ2-3, with D perhaps being TRBD1 or TRBD2 (5 bases each). Trimming took off 6 bases at V and 4 bases at J, with 23 bases between the two ends. The germline gives CDR1 DFQATT, CDR2 SNEGSKA (reference sequence). The CDR3 loop spans 16 amino acids.

The chain carries TRBV3-1 and TRBJ2-3, with D hard to call. Germline V gives CDR1 LGHDT, CDR2 YNNKEL (reference sequence). Trimming stripped 5 bases from V and 5 bases from J, with 14 bases between. The CDR3 has 14 residues. CDR3 DNA: TGTGCCAGCAGCGCATCAAAGACCAGAGATACGCAGTATTTT. Its protein is CASSASKTRDTQYF.

This chain connects TRBV20-1 to TRBJ2-1; no reliable D call. Germline V gene lookup returns CDR1 DFQATT and CDR2 SNEGSKA (reference sequence). Trimming left V 6 bases short and J 2 bases short, with 8 bases between. The CDR3 has 12 residues. The CDR3 region is CSALGTYNEQFF. The CDR3 bases are TGCAGTGCCCTGGGGACCTACAATGAGCAGTTCTTC.

The chain recombines TRBV20-1 with TRBJ1-1; 7 bases agree with TRBD1. Trimming cost V 6 bases and J 6 bases; bases outside gene matches: 13. From germline, CDR1 is DFQATT and CDR2 SNEGSKA (reference sequence). The CDR3 is made up of 14 amino acids. Here the CDR3 DNA reads TGCAGTGCGGTACCCGTCAGGGGGTTAGCTGAAGCTTTCTTT. The encoded protein is CSAVPVRGLAEAFF.

V usage is TRBV6-6 and J usage is TRBJ1-6; no reliable D call. In germline, CDR1 is MNHNY, CDR2 SVGAGI (reference sequence). Trimming took 6 bases from V and 8 from J, leaving 14 bases between them. CDR3 length: 14 amino acids. This chain's CDR3 is CASSPGLRDSPLHF. CDR3 sequence (DNA): TGTGCCAGCAGCCCGGGCCTGAGGGATTCACCCCTCCACTTT.

The chain links TRBV12-3 or TRBV12-4 to TRBJ2-4; D is possibly TRBD2 (5 bases). The J call could be wrong; TRBJ2-5 is a better fit for the DNA end. The length of the CDR3 is 16 residues. In nucleotides, the CDR3 is TGTGCCAGCAGTCCCCTTGCTGGACTGTCGGGAGAGACCCAGTACTTC. This encodes CASSPLAGLSGETQYF.

V and J are TRBV3-1 and TRBJ2-5, with D possibly matching TRBD1 (6 bases). Germline assignment: CDR1 LGHDT and CDR2 YNNKEL (reference sequence). This CDR3 is built from 15 residues. The V and J ends lost 4 bases and 0 bases respectively, with 12 bases between them. The CDR3 nucleotides are TGTGCCAGCAGCCGCCTGGGGGCCAACCAAGAGACCCAGTACTTC. Amino acids: CASSRLGANQETQYF.

This clonotype has just a few counts. V usage is TRBV5-1 and J usage is TRBJ2-1, with 8 bases aligning to TRBD1. This CDR3 comprises 15 residues. Germline values: CDR1 SGHRS, CDR2 YFSETQ. Germline trimming cut 3 bases from V and 11 bases from J; bases unmatched to any gene: 13. The CDR3 DNA reads TGCGCCAGCAGCTCGGAACCTGGGGGGACAGGTAAGCAGTTCTTC. This translates into CASSSEPGGTGKQFF.

This clonotype appeared a few times. This chain uses TRBV9 with TRBJ2-3, with 7 bases matching TRBD2. CDR1 SGDLS and CDR2 YYNGEE come from the germline V gene. V lost 4 bases to trimming and J lost 6 bases; unmatched junction nucleotides: 14. The CDR3 totals 16 residues. The CDR3 is CASSPPWGRADDTQYF. DNA for the CDR3: TGTGCCAGCAGCCCCCCTTGGGGGAGGGCCGACGATACGCAGTATTTT.

The V gene is TRBV7-2, the J gene TRBJ2-1, with TRBD2 identical over 8 bases. This CDR3 is built from 15 residues. Germline V lookup: CDR1 SGHTA, CDR2 FQGNSA. Trimming cost V 5 bases and J 7 bases; bases outside gene matches: 10. CDR3 sequence reads: CASSPDGGVKNEQFF. The CDR3 region has the DNA TGTGCCAGCAGCCCGGACGGGGGGGTCAAGAATGAGCAGTTCTTC.